One and the same sample provided the 9 T cell receptor beta chains below, sequenced in a study of post-analysis software for immune sequencing data. Study-wide results and caveats: Patients had higher frequencies than controls of about five TRBV segments, including TRBV5-6, TRBV5-1 and TRBV20-1.

These TCRs are of unknown antigen specificity. Carried by the TCR beta cDNA libraries were unique molecular identifiers. Using its own MiXCR run on the PCR reads, TCRdb lists one record per CDR3 protein. The sample lists hundreds of thousands of distinct CDR3 sequences, 25% to 30% occurring once. The sample comprised blood. All receptors derive from a girl between 5 and 17 years old with multiple sclerosis.

With regard to this clonotype: Germline is not matched at one junction end, which may reflect a read error. V gene TRBV9 combines with J gene TRBJ2-1; no clear D gene. Germline V CDR1 and CDR2: SGDLS, YYNGEE. The CDR3 has 13 amino acids. This chain's CDR3 is CASSPEPYSEQFF. DNA for the CDR3: TGTGCCAGCAGCCCCGAACCTTACAGTGAGCAGTTCTTC. The full variable domain, in which reference TRBV9 and TRBJ2-1 provide the parts outside the CDR3, is DSGVTQTPKHLITATGQRVTLRCSPRSGDLSVYWYQQSLDQGLQFLIQYYNGEERAKGNILERFSAQQFPDLHSELNLSSLELGDSALYFCASSPEPYSEQFFGPGTRLTVL.

V gene TRBV7-2 combines with J gene TRBJ2-7; no definite D call. CDR3 length: 15 amino acids. Germline V gives CDR1 SGHTA, CDR2 FQGNSA. Trimming cost V 1 base and J 2 bases, with 12 bases left between them. The CDR3 nucleotides are TGTGCCAGCAGCTTAGGAATGGGCCTTACCTACGAGCAGTACTTC. Amino acid sequence: CASSLGMGLTYEQYF.

This clonotype has only a few counts. V is TRBV7-2 and J is TRBJ1-5, with a tentative D call TRBD1 (6 bases). V gave up 2 bases and J gave up 6 bases, with 14 bases separating them. The CDR3 runs to 15 residues. Germline CDR1 reads SGHTA; CDR2 reads FQGNSA. This chain's CDR3 is CASSLHRVSGQPQHF. CDR3 sequence (DNA): TGTGCCAGCAGCTTACACAGGGTATCAGGTCAGCCCCAGCATTTT.

This clonotype was counted at least ten times. The chain has TRBV20-1 and TRBJ2-3, with TRBD2 matching over 10 bases. The ends lost 6 bases at V and 0 bases at J; junction bases unmatched: 6. Per germline, CDR1 DFQATT and CDR2 SNEGSKA (reference sequence). The CDR3 spans 15 residues. The CDR3 region is CSATSGTDSTDTQYF. The CDR3 coding sequence is TGCAGTGCCACTAGCGGGACCGATAGCACAGATACGCAGTATTTT.

The chain couples TRBV4-3 to TRBJ2-7, with D perhaps TRBD2 (7 bases). V was trimmed by 8 bases and J by 3 bases, leaving 17 bases between them. The CDR3 contains 14 residues. Germline-derived CDR1 and CDR2 are LGHNA and YSLEER. CDR3 bases: TGCGCCAGCTCGAGGGGGGGCCAGCACTACGAGCAGTACTTC. Its translation: CASSRGGQHYEQYF.

The chain links TRBV6-1 to TRBJ1-5; TRBD1 aligns across 12 bases. There are 17 residues in the CDR3. The germline V gene encodes CDR1 MNHNS and CDR2 SASEGT. V lost 5 bases to trimming and J lost 2 bases; unmatched junction nucleotides: 7. The chain's CDR3 is CASSPGQGAGGNQPQHF. CDR3 nucleotides: TGTGCCAGCAGTCCGGGACAGGGGGCAGGGGGCAATCAGCCCCAGCATTTT.

The chain links TRBV6-1 to TRBJ2-3, with 8 bases fitting TRBD2. Germline trimming cut 6 bases from V and 6 bases from J; bases unmatched to any gene: 5. Germline-derived CDR1 and CDR2 are MNHNS and SASEGT. The CDR3 extends over 13 amino acids. The CDR3 bases are TGTGCCAGCAGGGCGGGGGGCATCGATACGCAGTATTTT. As protein: CASRAGGIDTQYF.

The rearrangement links TRBV6-1 to TRBJ2-1; 8 positions match TRBD2. The germline gives CDR1 MNHNS, CDR2 SASEGT. The CDR3 has 14 amino acids. V shed 6 bases and J 8 bases; nucleotides not matched to a gene: 9. CDR3 sequence (DNA): TGTGCCAGCAGGGAGAGACTAGCGTTCGATGAGCAGTTCTTC. It encodes CASRERLAFDEQFF.

This clonotype has just a few counts. A read error may explain this, as a much larger clone is one base away. This chain joins TRBV2 and TRBJ2-7; 9 bases align to TRBD2. The CDR3 consists of 14 residues. From germline, CDR1 is SNHLY and CDR2 FYNNEI. Trimming took 3 bases from V and 7 from J; bases not matched to a gene: 7. CDR3 nucleotides: TGTGCCAGCAGTGATAGCGGGGGAAACAATGAGCAGTACTTC. Amino acid sequence: CASSDSGGNNEQYF.